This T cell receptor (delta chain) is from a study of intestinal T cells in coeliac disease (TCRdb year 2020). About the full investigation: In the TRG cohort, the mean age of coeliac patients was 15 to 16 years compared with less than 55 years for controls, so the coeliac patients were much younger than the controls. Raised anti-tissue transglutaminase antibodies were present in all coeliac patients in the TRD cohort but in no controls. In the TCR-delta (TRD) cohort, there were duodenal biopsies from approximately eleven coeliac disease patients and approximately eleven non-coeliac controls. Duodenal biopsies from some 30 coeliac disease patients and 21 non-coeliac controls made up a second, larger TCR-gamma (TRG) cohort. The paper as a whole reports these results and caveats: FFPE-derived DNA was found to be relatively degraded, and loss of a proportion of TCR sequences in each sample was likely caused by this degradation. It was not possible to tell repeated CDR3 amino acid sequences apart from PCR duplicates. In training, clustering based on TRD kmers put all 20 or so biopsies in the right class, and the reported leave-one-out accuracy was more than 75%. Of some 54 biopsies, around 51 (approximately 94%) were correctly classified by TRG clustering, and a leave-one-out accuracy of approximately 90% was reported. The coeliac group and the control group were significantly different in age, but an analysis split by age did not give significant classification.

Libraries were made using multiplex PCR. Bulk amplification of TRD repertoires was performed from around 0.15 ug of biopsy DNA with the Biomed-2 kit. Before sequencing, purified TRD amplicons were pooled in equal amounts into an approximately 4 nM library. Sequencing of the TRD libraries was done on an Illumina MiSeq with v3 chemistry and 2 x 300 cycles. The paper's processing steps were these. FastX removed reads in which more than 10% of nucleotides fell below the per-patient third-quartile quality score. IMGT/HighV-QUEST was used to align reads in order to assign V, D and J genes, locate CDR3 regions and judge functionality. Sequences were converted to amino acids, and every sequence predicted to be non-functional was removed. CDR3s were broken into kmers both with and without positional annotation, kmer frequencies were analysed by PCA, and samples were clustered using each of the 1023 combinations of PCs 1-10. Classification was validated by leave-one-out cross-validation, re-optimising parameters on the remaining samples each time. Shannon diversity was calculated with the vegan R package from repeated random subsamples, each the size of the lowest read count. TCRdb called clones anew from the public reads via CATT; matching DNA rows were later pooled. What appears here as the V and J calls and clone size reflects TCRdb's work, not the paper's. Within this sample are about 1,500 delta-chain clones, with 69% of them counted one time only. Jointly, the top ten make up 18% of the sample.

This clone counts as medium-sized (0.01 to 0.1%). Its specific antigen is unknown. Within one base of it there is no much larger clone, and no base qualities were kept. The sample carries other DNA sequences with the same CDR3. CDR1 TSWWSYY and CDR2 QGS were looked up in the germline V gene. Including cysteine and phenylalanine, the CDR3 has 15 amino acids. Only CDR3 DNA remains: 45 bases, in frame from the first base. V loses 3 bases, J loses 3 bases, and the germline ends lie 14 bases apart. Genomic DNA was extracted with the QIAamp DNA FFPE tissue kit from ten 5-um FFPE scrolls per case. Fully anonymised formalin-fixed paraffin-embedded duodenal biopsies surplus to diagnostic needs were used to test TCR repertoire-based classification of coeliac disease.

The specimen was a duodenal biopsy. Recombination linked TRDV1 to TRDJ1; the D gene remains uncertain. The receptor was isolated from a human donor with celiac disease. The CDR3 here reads CALGDGYSSADKLIF. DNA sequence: TGTGCTCTTGGGGATGGGTATTCGTCCGCCGATAAACTCATCTTT.